Described below is a single T cell receptor beta chain sequence and its context. No antigen is known for it. Treatment reported: 19 received Ad26.COV2.S at low or high dose, single or two shots; several received placebo; per-sample allocation not given. Day 63 following the first vaccine or placebo injection was when the samples were taken. V was pared by 3 bases and J by 0 bases, with 5 bases of the junction left unmatched. The CDR3 runs 16 residues. The V gene's germline CDR1 is LGHDT and CDR2 YNNKEL (reference sequence). Using immunoSEQ multiplex PCR, the repertoire was profiled, and TCRdb retains in-frame clones only, with some absent. The profile shows around 300,000 clones, 80% to 90% of them singletons. This specimen comes from a study of Ad26.COV2.S vaccination and SARS-CoV-2 variants. Study summary: Ad26.COV2.S given intramuscularly, once or twice 56 days apart.

Study conclusions and caveats: Whether participants received vaccine or placebo, their non-spike TCR breadth was similar. Using TCR breadth and depth analyses may have led to underestimated total T cell responses.

The J gene is TRBJ2-1, the V gene TRBV3-1 (or the pseudogene TRBV3-2); 7 bases map to TRBD2. Specimen: peripheral blood, collected in a trial of Ad26.COV2.S vaccine versus placebo. This sequence originates from a person aged 18 to 59 who received the Ad26.COV2.S COVID-19 vaccine or a placebo. CDR3 in amino acids: CASSHISSGSYNEQFF. Written as DNA, the CDR3 is TGTGCCAGCAGCCACATCTCTAGCGGCTCCTACAATGAGCAGTTCTTC.